Listed below are T cell receptor beta chains from one sample, sequenced in a study of beta chain features in type 1 diabetes. This table comes from immunoSEQ multiplex PCR, and its TCRdb copy is limited to in-frame clones, with some not included. Of under 800,000 clones in the sample, 15% to 19% are singletons; the top ten hold approximately 0.093%. The sequenced sample was naive CD4+ T cells from blood. The receptors derive from a man aged 18 to 29 in good health. Each CDR3 is given with its conserved first and last residue. The order of the fields is V gene, clone size, D gene, J gene, CDR3 protein, CDR3 DNA. A D gene is named only where the DNA matches it firmly. Rows give clone size only sometimes, using once, few, many, or a class for an expanded clone.

v_gene: TRBV19; abundance: few; d_gene: NA; j_gene: TRBJ2-3; CDR3aa: CASTLQGEHDTQYF; CDR3nt: TGTGCCAGTACCCTGCAGGGTGAGCACGATACGCAGTATTTT
v_gene: TRBV30; abundance: NA; d_gene: NA; j_gene: TRBJ1-1; CDR3aa: CAWSRPGQMRGRDTEAFF; CDR3nt: TGTGCCTGGAGTCGTCCGGGACAAATGAGAGGTAGGGACACTGAAGCTTTCTTT
v_gene: TRBV2; abundance: few; d_gene: TRBD1; j_gene: TRBJ1-4; CDR3aa: CASTGTGVEKLFF; CDR3nt: TGTGCCAGCACCGGGACAGGGGTGGAAAAACTGTTTTTT
v_gene: TRBV7-2; abundance: few; d_gene: NA; j_gene: TRBJ2-2; CDR3aa: CASSSGITGELFF; CDR3nt: TGTGCCAGCAGCTCGGGGATCACCGGGGAGCTGTTTTTT
v_gene: TRBV29-1; abundance: NA; d_gene: NA; j_gene: TRBJ2-2; CDR3aa: CSVENTGELFF; CDR3nt: TGCAGCGTTGAAAACACCGGGGAGCTGTTTTTT
v_gene: TRBV7-9; abundance: few; d_gene: NA; j_gene: TRBJ2-7; CDR3aa: CASQRGGAAYEQYF; CDR3nt: TGTGCCAGCCAAAGAGGCGGGGCAGCCTACGAGCAGTACTTC
v_gene: TRBV7-2; abundance: few; d_gene: NA; j_gene: TRBJ2-2; CDR3aa: CASSLIPSGTGELFF; CDR3nt: TGTGCCAGCAGCTTAATTCCATCAGGGACCGGGGAGCTGTTTTTT
v_gene: TRBV6-1; abundance: few; d_gene: TRBD2; j_gene: TRBJ2-1; CDR3aa: CASKLAGDNEQFF; CDR3nt: TGTGCCAGCAAACTAGCGGGAGACAATGAGCAGTTCTTC
v_gene: TRBV28; abundance: few; d_gene: TRBD2; j_gene: TRBJ2-1; CDR3aa: CASSSPGLAGNEQFF; CDR3nt: TGTGCCAGCAGTTCACCTGGACTAGCGGGAAATGAGCAGTTCTTC
v_gene: TRBV7-6; abundance: NA; d_gene: NA; j_gene: TRBJ1-5; CDR3aa: CASSLGPLRAGSNQPQHF; CDR3nt: TGTGCCAGCAGCCTAGGCCCACTCAGGGCGGGGAGCAATCAGCCCCAGCATTTT
v_gene: TRBV29-1; abundance: NA; d_gene: NA; j_gene: TRBJ1-4; CDR3aa: CSVGGGRREKLFF; CDR3nt: TGCAGCGTTGGTGGGGGGCGCAGAGAAAAACTGTTTTTT
v_gene: TRBV6-5; abundance: few; d_gene: NA; j_gene: TRBJ1-1; CDR3aa: CASSYLGRGTEAFF; CDR3nt: TGTGCCAGCAGTTACTTGGGGCGCGGAACTGAAGCTTTCTTT
v_gene: TRBV7-9; abundance: few; d_gene: NA; j_gene: TRBJ2-5; CDR3aa: CASSYQETQYF; CDR3nt: TGTGCCAGCAGTTACCAAGAGACCCAGTACTTC
v_gene: TRBV6-5; abundance: few; d_gene: TRBD1; j_gene: TRBJ1-2; CDR3aa: CASRAGGYYGYTF; CDR3nt: TGTGCCAGCCGGGCAGGGGGCTACTATGGCTACACCTTC
v_gene: TRBV19; abundance: once; d_gene: TRBD1; j_gene: TRBJ1-2; CDR3aa: CASSLQGAYGYTF; CDR3nt: TGTGCCAGTAGCCTACAGGGGGCCTATGGCTACACCTTC
v_gene: TRBV5-4; abundance: few; d_gene: NA; j_gene: TRBJ1-3; CDR3aa: CASSLTGSSGNTIYF; CDR3nt: TGTGCCAGCAGCTTGACAGGGTCTTCTGGAAACACCATATATTTT
v_gene: TRBV4-1; abundance: few; d_gene: NA; j_gene: TRBJ2-7; CDR3aa: CASSQVGTYYEQYF; CDR3nt: TGCGCCAGCAGCCAAGTGGGGACCTACTACGAGCAGTACTTC
v_gene: TRBV7-3; abundance: NA; d_gene: NA; j_gene: TRBJ2-7; CDR3aa: CASSPSGKSYEQYF; CDR3nt: TGTGCCAGCAGCCCATCAGGGAAATCTTACGAGCAGTACTTC
v_gene: TRBV28; abundance: NA; d_gene: TRBD1; j_gene: TRBJ2-3; CDR3aa: CASSLWTGGTDTQYF; CDR3nt: TGTGCCAGCAGTTTATGGACAGGGGGCACAGATACGCAGTATTTT
v_gene: TRBV7-2; abundance: NA; d_gene: NA; j_gene: TRBJ2-1; CDR3aa: CASSASIEQFF; CDR3nt: TGTGCCAGCAGCGCCTCCATTGAGCAGTTCTTC
v_gene: TRBV5-1; abundance: few; d_gene: TRBD2; j_gene: TRBJ2-1; CDR3aa: CASSLARLAGASSYNEQFF; CDR3nt: TGCGCCAGCAGCTTGGCCCGGCTAGCGGGGGCGAGCTCCTACAATGAGCAGTTCTTC
v_gene: TRBV7-8; abundance: few; d_gene: NA; j_gene: TRBJ2-7; CDR3aa: CASSITGFHEQYF; CDR3nt: TGTGCCAGCAGCATTACAGGGTTCCACGAGCAGTACTTC
v_gene: TRBV9; abundance: once; d_gene: TRBD1; j_gene: TRBJ2-5; CDR3aa: CASSPRPGQGGGQYF; CDR3nt: TGTGCCAGCAGCCCACGGCCCGGACAGGGCGGAGGGCAGTACTTC
v_gene: TRBV7-9; abundance: few; d_gene: NA; j_gene: TRBJ1-3; CDR3aa: CASSLPGEGDTIYF; CDR3nt: TGTGCCAGCAGCTTACCAGGGGAAGGGGACACCATATATTTT
v_gene: TRBV2; abundance: once; d_gene: TRBD1; j_gene: TRBJ1-2; CDR3aa: CASSEVTGAYGYTF; CDR3nt: TGTGCCAGCAGTGAAGTAACAGGGGCCTATGGCTACACCTTC
v_gene: TRBV19; abundance: NA; d_gene: NA; j_gene: TRBJ1-1; CDR3aa: CASSMVPRGTNTEAFF; CDR3nt: TGTGCCAGTAGTATGGTCCCTCGGGGTACGAACACTGAAGCTTTCTTT
v_gene: TRBV4-1; abundance: NA; d_gene: NA; j_gene: TRBJ2-3; CDR3aa: CASSHPEIRVDTQYF; CDR3nt: TGCGCCAGCAGCCACCCGGAGATTAGGGTGGATACGCAGTATTTT